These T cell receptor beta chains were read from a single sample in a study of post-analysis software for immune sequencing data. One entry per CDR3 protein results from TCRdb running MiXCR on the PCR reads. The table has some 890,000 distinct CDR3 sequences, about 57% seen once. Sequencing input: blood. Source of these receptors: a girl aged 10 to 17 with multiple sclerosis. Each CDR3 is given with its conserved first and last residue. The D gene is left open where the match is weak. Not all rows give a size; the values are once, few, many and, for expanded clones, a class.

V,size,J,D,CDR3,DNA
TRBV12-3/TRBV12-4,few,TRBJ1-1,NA,CASRRQGNTEAFF,TGTGCCAGCAGGCGCCAGGGCAACACTGAAGCTTTCTTT
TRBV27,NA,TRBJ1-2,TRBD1,CASSLFGGGRDGYTF,TGTGCCAGCAGTTTATTTGGAGGGGGCCGAGATGGCTACACCTTC
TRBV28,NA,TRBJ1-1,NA,CASSLTGLLNTEAFF,TGTGCCAGCAGCCTCACAGGGTTATTGAACACTGAAGCTTTCTTT
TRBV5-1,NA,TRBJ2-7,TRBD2,CASSLGPLGTSGIEQYF,TGCGCCAGCAGCTTGGGACCCCTGGGGACTAGCGGGATCGAGCAGTACTTC
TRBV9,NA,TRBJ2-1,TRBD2,CASSVGLAGGENEQFF,TGTGCCAGCAGCGTAGGTCTGGCGGGAGGGGAGAATGAGCAGTTCTTC
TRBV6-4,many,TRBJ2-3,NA,CASSQGKGSTDTQYF,TGTGCCAGCAGCCAGGGGAAAGGGAGCACAGATACGCAGTATTTT
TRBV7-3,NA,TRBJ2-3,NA,CASSPGPLPRDTDTQYF,TGTGCCAGCAGTCCCGGGCCACTGCCCCGAGACACAGATACGCAGTATTTT
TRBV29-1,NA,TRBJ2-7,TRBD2,CSVGLAAYEQYF,TGCAGCGTTGGACTAGCCGCTTACGAGCAGTACTTC
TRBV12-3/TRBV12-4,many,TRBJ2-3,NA,CASSLGSTDTQYF,TGTGCCAGCAGTTTGGGGAGCACAGATACGCAGTATTTT
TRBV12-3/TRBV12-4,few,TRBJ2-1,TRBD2,CASSPHGLAEYNEQFF,TGTGCCAGCAGTCCACATGGACTAGCTGAATACAATGAACAGTTCTTC
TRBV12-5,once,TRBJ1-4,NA,CASGPRDLNEKLFF,TGTGCTAGTGGTCCCCGGGACTTGAATGAAAAACTGTTTTTT
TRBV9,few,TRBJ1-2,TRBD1,CASSPSDRGNYGYTF,TGTGCCAGCAGCCCATCGGACAGGGGAAACTATGGCTACACCTTC
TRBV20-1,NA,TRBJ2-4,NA,CSARAVGRDIQYF,TGCAGTGCTAGAGCAGTAGGAAGGGACATTCAGTACTTC
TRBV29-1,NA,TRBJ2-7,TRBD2,CSVYPGTSGGNEQYF,TGCAGCGTTTATCCCGGGACTAGCGGGGGGAACGAGCAGTACTTC
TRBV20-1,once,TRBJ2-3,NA,CSARALTDTQYF,TGCAGTGCCCGCGCCCTGACAGATACGCAGTATTTT
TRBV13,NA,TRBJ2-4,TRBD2,CASSPGLAGVFEQYF,TGTGCCAGCAGCCCAGGACTAGCGGGAGTATTTGAGCAGTACTTC
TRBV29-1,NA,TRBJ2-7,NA,CSVQPGEVEQYF,TGCAGCGTCCAGCCGGGAGAGGTCGAGCAGTACTTC
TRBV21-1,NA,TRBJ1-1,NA,CASSDYRNNTEAFF,TGTGCCAGCAGCGACTACAGGAATAACACTGAAGCTTTCTTT
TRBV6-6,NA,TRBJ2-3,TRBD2,CASIFSGSPTDTQYF,TGTGCCAGCATTTTTAGCGGGAGTCCCACAGATACGCAGTATTTT
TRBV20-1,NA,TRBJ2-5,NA,CSARVQVEQYF,TGCAGTGCTAGAGTACAGGTAGAGCAGTACTTC
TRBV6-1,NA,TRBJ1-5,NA,CASSAWDGYNQPQHF,TGTGCCAGCAGTGCGTGGGACGGCTACAATCAGCCCCAGCATTTT
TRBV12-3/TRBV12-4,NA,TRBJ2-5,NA,CASSTPVETQYF,TGTGCCAGCAGTACACCGGTAGAGACCCAGTACTTC
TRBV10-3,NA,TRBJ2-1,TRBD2,CAIRGLAGGPGPPSSYNEQFF,TGTGCCATCAGGGGACTAGCGGGAGGACCCGGGCCCCCTAGCTCCTACAATGAGCAGTTCTTC
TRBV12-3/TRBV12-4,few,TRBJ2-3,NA,CASSSPGPSTDTQYF,TGTGCCAGCAGTTCACCGGGACCCAGCACAGATACGCAGTATTTT
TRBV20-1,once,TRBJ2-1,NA,CSASGANSKNEQFF,TGCAGTGCTAGCGGGGCTAATAGCAAGAATGAGCAGTTCTTC
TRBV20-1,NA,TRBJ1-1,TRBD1,CGTGVTEAFF,TGCGGAACAGGGGTCACTGAAGCTTTCTTT
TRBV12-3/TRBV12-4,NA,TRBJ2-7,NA,CASSDGDKQYF,TGTGCCAGCAGTGACGGTGACAAGCAGTACTTC
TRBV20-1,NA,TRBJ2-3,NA,CSARDPRQGSTDTQYF,TGCAGTGCTAGAGATCCGCGGCAGGGGAGCACAGATACGCAGTATTTT
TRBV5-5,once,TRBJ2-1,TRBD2,CASSRNPGLAGNEQFF,TGTGCCAGCAGCCGGAACCCGGGACTAGCGGGGAATGAGCAGTTCTTC
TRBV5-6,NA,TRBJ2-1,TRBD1,CASSLGRQGPEVYNEQFF,TGTGCCAGCAGCTTGGGTAGACAGGGGCCGGAAGTTTACAATGAGCAGTTCTTC
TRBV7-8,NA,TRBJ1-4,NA,CASSLQASRFPSTNEKLFF,TGTGCCAGCAGCTTACAGGCGTCCCGATTTCCCTCAACTAATGAAAAACTGTTTTTT
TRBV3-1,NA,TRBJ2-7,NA,CASSLLEAYEQYF,TGTGCCAGCAGCCTACTGGAGGCCTACGAGCAGTACTTC
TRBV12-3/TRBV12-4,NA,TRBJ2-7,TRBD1,CASSPGQGPSEQYF,TGTGCCAGCAGCCCTGGACAGGGGCCCTCCGAGCAGTACTTC
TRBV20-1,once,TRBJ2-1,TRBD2,CSAHSGRANKYEQFF,TGCAGTGCTCATAGCGGGAGGGCCAATAAATATGAGCAGTTCTTC
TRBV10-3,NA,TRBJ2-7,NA,CAISGGAVLSEQYF,TGTGCCATCAGCGGGGGCGCAGTACTCTCCGAGCAGTACTTC
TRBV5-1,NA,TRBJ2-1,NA,CASRALDGDNEQFF,TGCGCCAGCCGGGCCTTGGACGGTGACAATGAGCAGTTCTTC
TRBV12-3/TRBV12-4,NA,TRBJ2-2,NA,CASSLEVPGELFF,TGTGCCAGCAGTTTAGAAGTGCCCGGGGAGCTGTTTTTT
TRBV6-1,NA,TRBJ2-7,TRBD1,CASRGQVTYEQYF,TGTGCCAGCAGGGGACAGGTTACCTACGAGCAGTACTTC
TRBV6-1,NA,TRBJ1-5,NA,CASSFMSVDQPQHF,TGTGCCAGCAGCTTCATGTCTGTCGATCAGCCCCAGCATTTT
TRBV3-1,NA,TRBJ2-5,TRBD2,CASSPPGLAETQYF,TGTGCCAGCAGCCCTCCGGGACTAGCGGAGACCCAGTACTTC
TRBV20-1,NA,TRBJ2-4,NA,CSASPSLGAKNIQYF,TGCAGTGCTAGCCCTTCACTCGGTGCCAAAAACATTCAGTACTTC
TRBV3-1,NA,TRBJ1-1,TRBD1,CASSQWTGNTEAFF,TGTGCCAGCAGCCAGTGGACAGGGAACACTGAAGCTTTCTTT
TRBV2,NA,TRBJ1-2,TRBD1,CASSEAKGGAEPSGYTF,TGTGCCAGCAGTGAAGCGAAAGGGGGCGCGGAGCCCTCGGGCTACACCTTC